This note documents a single T cell receptor beta chain sequence. Antigen unknown. The data originate from a study of cytomegalovirus exposure and HLA in healthy donors. The CDR3 consists of 17 residues. V shed 3 bases, J shed 6 bases, and the junction held 11 bases outside the gene matches. Germline V gives CDR1 SGDLS, CDR2 YYNGEE. Study findings and constraints: The study designated some 180 TCR beta chains cytomegalovirus-associated.

Some clones are missing from TCRdb's copy, which holds only in-frame ones; the method was immunoSEQ multiplex PCR. The table lists around 150,000 clones, about 90% of them singletons. The donors were part of the roughly 130-subject validation cohort, which stood apart from the approximately 700-subject first cohort. The rearrangement links TRBV9 to TRBJ1-6; TRBD1 agrees at 8 bases. Sample: PBMCs. The sequence was obtained from a woman aged 18-35 years in good health and CMV-seropositive. The CDR3 nucleotides read TGTGCCAGCAGCGGACTGGACAGGGTGGGGGTTAATTCACCCCTCCACTTT. The encoded protein is CASSGLDRVGVNSPLHF.